This T cell receptor beta chain was retrieved from a study of T cell responses to AZD1222 COVID-19 vaccine (dated by TCRdb to the early 2020s). Regarding the research as a whole: A total of just over 230 trial participants underwent TCR sequencing, of whom 200 to 220 had received two doses of AZD1222 and roughly 26 had received two doses of the MenACWY control vaccine. Trial participants were enrolled by age into 18-55, 56-69 and 70-plus year subgroups, with 148, 28 and 57 TCR-sequenced participants respectively.

Points the paper makes about the study in general: A significant rise in spike-specific TCR breadth and depth was observed after two AZD1222 doses relative to day 0 and relative to MenACWY recipients. Conclusions about previously exposed vaccinees were limited because only six or seven AZD1222 recipients were SARS-CoV-2 seropositive at baseline. Because no samples from the day 14 peak response were available, repertoires could be characterized only after the peak T cell response. In the small 56-69-year group, the increase in depth fell short of significance, most likely because of low power. Reportedly, close to half of the unique spike-specific TCRs recognized epitopes lying outside the regions that are mutated in the B.1.351 and B.1.1.7 variants. Participants were mostly white British and included more females than males, and it was suggested by the authors that clonal diversity may have been underestimated. CD4 TCRs associated with the vaccine covered the entire spike protein, and the dominant responses were in regions 160-218 and 743-854.

The sample's time point label, decoded: baseline before first vaccination. The treatment or condition label, as the study defines it: meningococcal conjugate vaccine given as trial control. Samples from vaccinated people were obtained from the UK trials COV001 and COV002, which included a single-blind randomized controlled phase 2/3 trial of AZD1222 (ChAdOx1 nCoV-19) in healthy adults. For TCRbeta chain sequencing, PBMC samples were collected from trial participants at day 0 and at day 28 after the second dose. As to this clone: What antigen it recognizes has not been identified. No much larger clonotype is one base removed from it; base qualities were not supplied.

The germline V gene supplies CDR1 MNHEY and CDR2 SVGEGT. CDR3 length: 16 amino acids, cysteine to phenylalanine. The entry retains the CDR3 DNA only, 48 bases that are in frame from base 1. Trimming removed 6 bases from V and 0 bases from J; the gene matches leave 11 bases unexplained. The CDR3 regions of human TCRbeta chains were analyzed by immunosequencing. Concerning the study's data processing: Repertoire TCRs were matched against a reference library of SARS-CoV-2-specific TCRs generated with the MIRA antigen-specificity platform. Breadth was defined as the fraction of unique TCRs that were SARS-CoV-2-associated. Depth was defined as the fraction of total T cells that were SARS-CoV-2-associated. Using the MIRA data, every spike-specific TCR was mapped to the spike region that the TCR reacted to and assigned to either a CD4 or a CD8 class. Log10-transformed breadth and depth values were compared by one-way ANOVA with Sidak's multiple comparisons tests. In its TCRdb copy, this immuneACCESS table keeps in-frame sequences only and misses some clones. Where compared with another copy, unresolved V genes explain less than half of these, and the others have no known cause. V and J calls and clone size come straight from that table; D and trimming were deduced from the DNA. The sample data list about 78,000 clones, and 88% of these were observed just once. The biggest ten clones account for roughly 5.1% of the sample.

The receptor comes from an adult in good health. The sequenced sample was peripheral blood, obtained on day 0 of MenACWY control vaccination. This chain is built from TRBV6-2 or TRBV6-3 and TRBJ2-7; 7 central nucleotides agree with TRBD1. The CDR3 region reads CASSPRGQSYSYEQYF. The DNA is TGTGCCAGCAGCCCCCGGGGACAGAGCTACTCCTACGAGCAGTACTTC.